One and the same sample provided the 25 T cell receptor beta chains below, sequenced in a study of blood T cell repertoires in COVID-19 (dated by TCRdb to between 2020 and 2021). Libraries were prepared through the immunoSEQ multiplex PCR assay. In its TCRdb copy, this immuneACCESS table keeps in-frame sequences only and misses some clones. Where compared with another copy, unresolved V genes explain less than half of these, and the others have no known cause. Within this sample are 100,000 to 150,000 clones, with approximately 90% of them counted one time only. The top ten constitute approximately 2% of the sample. Sequencing used peripheral blood. Receptors originate from a man between 65 and 85 years old with active COVID-19.

J is TRBJ1-2 and V is TRBV18; unclear D gene. Germline assignment: CDR1 KGHSH and CDR2 LQKENI. CDR3 size: 13 residues. The V gene lost 6 bases and the J gene lost 3 bases, with 11 bases spanning the gap. The CDR3 DNA sequence: TGTGCCAGCTCCCCTACTTTGGACTATGGCTACACCTTC. Its protein is CASSPTLDYGYTF.

A single count supports this clone. The CDR3 DNA follows: TGTGCCAGTGACAGGACAGTCCCACAGTACCTGTTTTTT. Amino acid sequence: CASDRTVPQYLFF. The chain uses TRBV6-5 and TRBJ2-2, with D possibly matching TRBD1 (6 bases). Germline CDR1 and CDR2: MNHEY and SVGAGI. V gave up 9 bases and J gave up 14 bases, with 22 bases separating them. The CDR3 has 13 amino acids.

This sequence joins TRBV20-1 and TRBJ2-3; 10 nucleotides match TRBD2. This CDR3 is 16 amino acids long. Germline lookup yields CDR1 DFQATT and CDR2 SNEGSKA (reference sequence). The ends lost 3 bases at V and 4 bases at J; junction bases unmatched: 10. DNA of the CDR3: TGCAGTGCTAGTATAGCGGGAGGTGGCGGGGCAGATACGCAGTATTTT. As protein: CSASIAGGGGADTQYF.

This chain uses TRBV9 with TRBJ2-3; 9 nucleotides agree with TRBD1. J gave up 2 bases and V 0 bases, and 1 base lay outside the gene matches. This CDR3 has 15 amino acids. The germline V gene encodes CDR1 SGDLS and CDR2 YYNGEE. Here the CDR3 reads CASSVGTGATDTQYF. CDR3 DNA sequence: TGTGCCAGCAGCGTAGGGACAGGGGCCACAGATACGCAGTATTTT.

The gene calls are TRBV11-1 and TRBJ1-4, with a tentative D call TRBD1 (6 bases). CDR1 is SGHAT and CDR2 is FQDESV in the germline V gene (reference sequence). The CDR3 is 15 residues long. The V end lost 6 bases, the J end lost 8 bases, and 19 bases lay between the germline ends. The chain's CDR3 is CASSLLQGSQEKLFF. The CDR3 nucleotides read TGTGCCAGCAGTTTACTACAGGGCTCCCAGGAAAAACTGTTTTTT.

This rearrangement joins TRBV6-5 to TRBJ2-7; D possibly corresponds to TRBD1 (7 bases). CDR1 and CDR2 from the germline V gene are MNHEY and SVGAGI. Between the trimmed V and J ends, which lost 3 bases and 3 bases, there was a span of 18 bases. This CDR3 has 16 residues. The CDR3 region has the DNA TGTGCCAGCAGTTATGGGGGGACAGCTACTGTCTACGAGCAGTACTTC. It translates to CASSYGGTATVYEQYF.

V usage is TRBV5-1 and J usage is TRBJ2-7; 12 positions agree with TRBD2. Germline V gene data show CDR1 as SGHRS and CDR2 as YFSETQ. V shed 7 bases and J 2 bases; nucleotides not matched to a gene: 7. The length of the CDR3 is 15 residues. CDR3 residues: CASRLLAGGTYEQYF. CDR3 nucleotide sequence: TGCGCCAGCCGGCTACTAGCGGGAGGAACCTACGAGCAGTACTTC. The entire variable domain, with the rest obtained from reference TRBV5-1 and TRBJ2-7, is as follows: KAGVTQTPRYLIKTRGQQVTLSCSPISGHRSVSWYQQTPGQGLQFLFEYFSETQRNKGNFPGRFSGRQFSNSRSEMNVSTLELGDSALYLCASRLLAGGTYEQYFGPGTRLTVT.

This chain uses TRBV7-2 with TRBJ2-1; 11 nucleotides match TRBD2. CDR3 length: 15 residues. Losses at the gene ends were 5 bases for V and 3 bases for J; bases not matched to a gene: 3. Germline-derived CDR1 and CDR2 are SGHTA and FQGNSA. The CDR3 region has the DNA TGTGCCAGCAGCCCTACTAGCGGGAGCTACAATGAGCAGTTCTTC. Protein: CASSPTSGSYNEQFF.

The genes are TRBV28 and TRBJ2-1, with D perhaps TRBD2 (5 bases). Trimming shortened V by 3 bases and J by 9 bases, and 21 bases separated the two germline ends. There are 16 residues in the CDR3. The germline gives CDR1 MDHEN, CDR2 SYDVKM. This CDR3 reads CASSFRRVGLASEQFF. The CDR3 nucleotides read TGTGCCAGCAGTTTTCGCCGGGTAGGGCTAGCATCTGAGCAGTTCTTC. Filled out from reference TRBV28 and TRBJ2-1, the complete variable domain reads DVKVTQSSRYLVKRTGEKVFLECVQDMDHENMFWYRQDPGLGLRLIYFSYDVKMKEKGDIPEGYSVSREKKERFSLILESASTNQTSMYLCASSFRRVGLASEQFFGPGTRLTVL.

V gene TRBV18 combines with J gene TRBJ2-2, with 7 bases fitting TRBD2. V lost 3 bases, J lost 6 bases, and 13 bases stayed unmatched. Germline CDR1 is KGHSH and CDR2 is LQKENI. The CDR3 loop spans 17 amino acids. DNA for the CDR3: TGTGCCAGCTCACCTCGACTAGCAATGGGGCACCCCGGGGAGCTGTTTTTT. Its translation: CASSPRLAMGHPGELFF.

The chain carries TRBV9 and TRBJ2-1, with 7 nucleotides matching TRBD2. Germline V gives CDR1 SGDLS, CDR2 YYNGEE. Germline trimming cut 0 bases from V and 6 bases from J; bases unmatched to any gene: 6. This CDR3 contains 15 residues. CDR3 DNA sequence: TGTGCCAGCAGCGTAGATGCGGGAGTGCGCAATGAGCAGTTCTTC. Encoded protein: CASSVDAGVRNEQFF.

The rearrangement joins TRBV19 to TRBJ2-7, with 12 positions matching TRBD2. The CDR3 extends over 19 amino acids. Germline CDR1 reads LNHDA; CDR2 reads SQIVND (reference sequence). With 1 base clipped from V and 3 bases from J, the junction kept 13 bases outside the gene matches. The CDR3 region is CASSIGVGLAGGSSYEQYF. In nucleotides, the CDR3 is TGTGCCAGTAGTATAGGTGTTGGGCTAGCGGGAGGGTCGAGCTACGAGCAGTACTTC. Together with reference TRBV19 and TRBJ2-7, the CDR3 gives the full variable domain: DGGITQSPKYLFRKEGQNVTLSCEQNLNHDAMYWYRQDPGQGLRLIYYSQIVNDFQKGDIAEGYSVSREKKESFPLTVTSAQKNPTAFYLCASSIGVGLAGGSSYEQYFGPGTRLTVT.

V gene TRBV5-1 combines with J gene TRBJ1-1, with D possibly TRBD1 on 6 matching bases. Germline CDR1 is SGHRS and CDR2 is YFSETQ. The CDR3 is 16 residues long. Deletions cut 0 bases from V and 5 bases from J, with 17 bases between. The DNA for the CDR3 is TGCGCCAGCAGCTTGGAACCCCAGGGGACGGGGACTGAAGCTTTCTTT. Its translation: CASSLEPQGTGTEAFF. Variable domain in full (rest from reference TRBV5-1 and TRBJ1-1): KAGVTQTPRYLIKTRGQQVTLSCSPISGHRSVSWYQQTPGQGLQFLFEYFSETQRNKGNFPGRFSGRQFSNSRSEMNVSTLELGDSALYLCASSLEPQGTGTEAFFGQGTRLTVV.

V and J are TRBV24-1 and TRBJ1-4; TRBD1 matches 11 bases. The CDR3 is made up of 15 amino acids. Germline V CDR1 and CDR2: KGHDR, SFDVKD. The ends lost 5 bases at V and 7 bases at J; junction bases unmatched: 5. CDR3 in DNA: TGTGCCACCAGTGCCCCGGGACAGGGGGGTGAAAAACTGTTTTTT. Translated: CATSAPGQGGEKLFF.

This clone was observed a handful of times. The rearrangement joins TRBV28 to TRBJ1-1, with D perhaps TRBD1 (5 bases). Trimming took off 3 bases at V and 10 bases at J, with 18 bases between the two ends. The CDR3 consists of 14 residues. Germline V CDR1 and CDR2: MDHEN, SYDVKM. The CDR3 DNA reads TGTGCCAGCAGTTTGTCGACGGGGGATACGAGAGCTTTCTTT. It translates to CASSLSTGDTRAFF.

The CDR3 DNA is TGTGCCACCAGTGATTTCAGACAGGGGGCAGAGACCCAGTACTTC. This gives the protein CATSDFRQGAETQYF. The chain employs TRBV24-1 and TRBJ2-5; 10 bases match TRBD1. Germline assignment: CDR1 KGHDR and CDR2 SFDVKD. J gave up 4 bases and V 1 base, and 2 bases lay outside the gene matches. This CDR3 is 15 amino acids long.

This chain uses TRBV2 with TRBJ2-3, with D possibly matching TRBD2 (6 bases). The V gene's germline CDR1 is SNHLY and CDR2 FYNNEI. Trimming left V 4 bases short and J 4 bases short, with 12 bases between. CDR3 size: 14 residues. For the CDR3, the DNA is TGTGCCAGCAGTGGGCGGGACGAAGCAGATACGCAGTATTTT. It specifies CASSGRDEADTQYF.

This chain links TRBV7-8 with TRBJ2-7, with TRBD2 identical over 7 bases. CDR1 SGHVS and CDR2 FQNEAQ come from the germline V gene. The CDR3 consists of 16 residues. V was pared by 1 base and J by 1 base, with 7 bases of the junction left unmatched. The CDR3 coding sequence is TGTGCCAGCAGCTTAGTTATCCGGGGAGGGTCCTACGAGCAGTACTTC. This encodes CASSLVIRGGSYEQYF.

This clone has just a few counts. The rearrangement links TRBV28 to TRBJ2-7; 12 positions match TRBD1. The CDR3 is 15 amino acids. Germline V gene lookup returns CDR1 MDHEN and CDR2 SYDVKM. Trimming took 5 bases from V and 6 from J; bases not matched to a gene: 8. DNA for the CDR3: TGTGCCAGCAGTCCCCGGGACAGGGGGCCTGGCGAGCAGTACTTC. As protein: CASSPRDRGPGEQYF.

This clone was observed a handful of times. The chain combines TRBV12-3 or TRBV12-4 with TRBJ1-6, with D tentatively TRBD1 (6 bases). CDR3 length: 13 residues. Trimming took off 3 bases at V and 10 bases at J, with 10 bases between the two ends. The CDR3 spells CASSFNGGSPLHF. The CDR3, as DNA: TGTGCCAGCAGTTTTAATGGGGGCTCACCCCTCCACTTT.

The V call is TRBV5-8, the J call TRBJ2-3; tentatively, D is TRBD2 (6 bases). Germline V gives CDR1 SGHTS, CDR2 YDEGEE. This CDR3 contains 15 residues. V dropped 1 base and J dropped 1 base, with 10 bases sitting between them. DNA of the CDR3: TGTGCCAGCAGCTTGAAACTAGCTGGCACAGATACGCAGTATTTT. It is translated as CASSLKLAGTDTQYF.

CDR3 region: CASSWGLSTDTQYF. CDR3 sequence (DNA): TGTGCCAGCAGTTGGGGACTAAGCACAGATACGCAGTATTTT. The chain recombines TRBV6-2 or TRBV6-3 with TRBJ2-3, with 7 bases that match TRBD2. The CDR3 has 14 amino acids. The germline CDR1 and CDR2 sequences are MNHEY and SVGEGT. V trimming: 4 bases; J trimming: 0 bases; junction bases outside the gene matches: 1.

This clone was recorded once. The CDR3 protein is CASSEIQGYSGYTF. The CDR3 nucleotides are TGTGCCAGCAGTGAAATACAGGGGTACAGTGGCTACACCTTC. The chain has TRBV6-1 and TRBJ1-2; 7 nucleotides match TRBD1. J lost 7 bases, V lost 2 bases, and 7 bases had no gene match. Germline V gives CDR1 MNHNS, CDR2 SASEGT. The CDR3 runs 14 residues.

V usage is TRBV5-1 and J usage is TRBJ2-3; D is possibly TRBD1 (6 bases). V lost 7 bases and J lost 5, with 17 bases in between. Germline V lookup: CDR1 SGHRS, CDR2 YFSETQ. CDR3 length: 14 amino acids. The CDR3 region has the DNA TGCGCCAGCCGGTGGGACACTGGGGGAGATACGCAGTATTTT. This gives the protein CASRWDTGGDTQYF.

This clone was recorded only once. CDR3 sequence (DNA): TGTGCCAGCAGCCCCGGAGCAACTAATGAAAAACTGTTTTTT. Residues: CASSPGATNEKLFF. The chain combines TRBV9 with TRBJ1-4; D not resolved. Trimming left V 4 bases short and J 0 bases short, with 7 bases between. Germline V gene data show CDR1 as SGDLS and CDR2 as YYNGEE. The CDR3 has 14 residues.